This entry is about one TCR beta chain. Libraries were prepared by immunoSEQ multiplex PCR; TCRdb keeps only in-frame clonotypes and omits some of them. This table holds about 99,000 clones, roughly 76% found once. The data belong to a study of blood T cell repertoires in COVID-19. Study context: Some COVID-19 samples were acute and others convalescent; all came from the United States, Italy and Spain. Nucleic acid was either cDNA or gDNA, and it came from T cells, B-cell-depleted T cells, or PBMCs.

Seattle researchers signed up patients amid active infection and tracked them longitudinally. The CDR3 contains 15 residues. The V gene's germline CDR1 is SGHDT and CDR2 YYEEEE. After removal of 0 bases from V and 7 bases from J, the junction contained 7 bases not matched to a gene. The receptor comes from a man older than 75 with COVID-19, enrolled during active disease. Sample: peripheral blood. The rearrangement joins TRBV5-6 to TRBJ2-1; 7 bases map to TRBD2. The CDR3 sequence: CASSLVAGVGNEQFF. The CDR3, as DNA: TGTGCCAGCAGCTTGGTGGCGGGAGTAGGAAATGAGCAGTTCTTC.